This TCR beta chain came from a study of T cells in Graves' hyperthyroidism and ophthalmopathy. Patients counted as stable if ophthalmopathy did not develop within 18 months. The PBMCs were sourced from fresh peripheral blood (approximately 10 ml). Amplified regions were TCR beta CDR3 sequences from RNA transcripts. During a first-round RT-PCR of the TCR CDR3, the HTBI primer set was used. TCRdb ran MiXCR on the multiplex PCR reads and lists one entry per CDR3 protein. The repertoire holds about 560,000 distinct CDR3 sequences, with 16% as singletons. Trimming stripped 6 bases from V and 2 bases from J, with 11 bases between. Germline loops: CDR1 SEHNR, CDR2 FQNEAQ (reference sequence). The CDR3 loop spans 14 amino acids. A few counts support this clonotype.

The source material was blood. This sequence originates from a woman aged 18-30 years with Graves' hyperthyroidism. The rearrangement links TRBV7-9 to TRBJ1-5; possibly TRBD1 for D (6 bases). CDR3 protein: CASSNREGNQPQHF. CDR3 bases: TGTGCCAGCAGTAACAGGGAGGGCAATCAGCCCCAGCATTTT.